Each of the 6 T cell receptor beta chains below was sequenced from the same sample in a study of blood T cells in healthy people across ages. Primers used in a second PCR of about 6 to 11 cycles were a sample-barcoded 5' primer and a J-beta primer mix. A single record per CDR3 protein comes from TCRdb applying MiXCR to the 5' RACE reads. The sample gives hundreds of thousands of distinct CDR3 sequences, around half of which show up once; under 30% is in the top ten. Specimen: blood. The source is an elderly man in good health.

This clonotype was picked up a small number of times. V and J are TRBV29-1 and TRBJ2-7; D perhaps matches TRBD1 (5 bases). This CDR3 has 14 residues. V was cut by 3 bases and J by 1 base, with 13 bases left in between. Germline-derived CDR1 and CDR2 are SQVTM and ANQGSEA. The CDR3 reads CSVEPQGSSYEQYF. CDR3 coding DNA: TGCAGCGTTGAGCCGCAGGGTTCATCCTACGAGCAGTACTTC.

The genes are TRBV20-1 and TRBJ2-1, with D possibly called TRBD1 or TRBD2 (5 bases each). The V end lost 1 base, the J end lost 8 bases, and 18 bases lay between the germline ends. CDR1 is DFQATT and CDR2 is SNEGSKA in the germline V gene (reference sequence). CDR3 size: 15 residues. CDR3 nucleotide sequence: TGCAGTGCTAGAGTCGAGGGACGACGAGCCGATGAGCAGTTCTTC. It translates to CSARVEGRRADEQFF.

The chain links TRBV7-2 to TRBJ2-3; TRBD2 aligns across 12 bases. Germline V gene data show CDR1 as SGHTA and CDR2 as FQGNSA. Trimming at V came to 7 bases and at J to 6 bases, leaving 23 bases not matched to a gene. This CDR3 region has 20 residues. The CDR3 reads CASNWDVGLAGGPRSDTQYF. The CDR3 DNA is TGTGCCAGCAACTGGGACGTCGGGCTAGCGGGGGGGCCGAGGTCGGATACGCAGTATTTT.

This clonotype has a count of ten or more. The chain uses TRBV6-6 and TRBJ2-5; 7 bases align to TRBD2. CDR1 is MNHNY, CDR2 SVGAGI, per germline (reference sequence). This CDR3 spans 11 amino acids. The trim removed 8 bases at V and 11 bases at J, leaving 8 bases unmatched. The CDR3 here is CASGRGGEQYF. The CDR3 coding sequence is TGTGCCAGCGGGAGGGGTGGGGAGCAGTACTTC.

The chain is built from TRBV7-9 and TRBJ2-7, with D tentatively TRBD2 (5 bases). CDR3 size: 12 residues. Germline loops: CDR1 SEHNR, CDR2 FQNEAQ (reference sequence). V lost 5 bases to trimming and J lost 5 bases, with 10 bases between them. The CDR3 sequence is CASSVDWHEQYF. CDR3 bases: TGTGCCAGCAGCGTGGACTGGCACGAGCAGTACTTC.

This clonotype was counted only a few times. The gene calls are TRBV12-3 or TRBV12-4 and TRBJ2-3, with TRBD1 as a possible D gene (6 bases). Trimming shortened V by 7 bases and J by 0 bases, and 14 bases separated the two germline ends. The CDR3 is 15 amino acids. The CDR3 nucleotides are TGTGCCAGCAACATAGACAGGCCTAGCACAGATACGCAGTATTTT. It encodes CASNIDRPSTDTQYF.